This TCR beta chain originates from a study of T-cell reconstitution after alpha-beta-depleted transplantation in children. Unique molecular identifiers featured in how the TCRbeta library was prepared. TCRdb re-called the PCR reads through MiXCR, storing one row per CDR3 protein. The profile shows about 610,000 distinct CDR3 sequences, roughly a tenth of them singletons. In germline, CDR1 is SGHTA, CDR2 FQGNSA. The CDR3 is 13 amino acids. V was clipped by 1 base and J by 7 bases, with 8 bases between them. This clonotype originated in a human donor who donated a stem cell graft to a child with acute myeloid leukemia. This chain uses TRBV7-2 with TRBJ2-1; D is uncertain. Source: PBMCs from the stem cell graft donor, taken from the stem cell graft. The CDR3 sequence is CASSLGMRNEQFF. The CDR3 DNA sequence: TGTGCCAGCAGCTTAGGTATGCGGAATGAGCAGTTCTTC.